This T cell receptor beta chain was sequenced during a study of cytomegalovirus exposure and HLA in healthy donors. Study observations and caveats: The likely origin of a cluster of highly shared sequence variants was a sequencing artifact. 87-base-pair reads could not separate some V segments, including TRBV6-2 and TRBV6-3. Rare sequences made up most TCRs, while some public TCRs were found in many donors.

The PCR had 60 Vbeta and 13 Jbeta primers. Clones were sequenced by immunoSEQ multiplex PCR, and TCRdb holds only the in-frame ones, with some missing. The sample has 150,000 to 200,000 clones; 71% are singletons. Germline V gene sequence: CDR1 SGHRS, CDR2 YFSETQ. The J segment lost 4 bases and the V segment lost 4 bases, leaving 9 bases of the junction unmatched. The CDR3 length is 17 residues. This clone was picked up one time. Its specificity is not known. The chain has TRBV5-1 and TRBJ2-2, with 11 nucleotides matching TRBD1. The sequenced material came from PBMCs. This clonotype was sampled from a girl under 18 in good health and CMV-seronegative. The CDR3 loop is CASSRYRDRGTTGELFF. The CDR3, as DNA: TGCGCCAGCAGCAGGTACCGGGACAGGGGGACCACCGGGGAGCTGTTTTTT.